One and the same sample provided the 5 T cell receptor beta chains below, sequenced in a study of blood T cell repertoires in COVID-19. The method was immunoSEQ multiplex PCR; TCRdb's version includes in-frame clones alone and lacks a portion of them. This sample has about 250,000 clones, with over 75% found just once. The specimen was PBMCs or T cells enriched from blood (not recorded which). These TCRs come from a man in his late teens or twenties who had recovered from COVID-19.

The V and J genes are TRBV6-5 and TRBJ1-1, with D maybe TRBD1 (5 bases). The V gene lost 4 bases and the J gene lost 1 base, with 16 bases spanning the gap. The CDR3 covers 16 residues. Germline CDR1 is MNHEY and CDR2 is SVGAGI. CDR3 coding DNA: TGTGCCAGCAGTTCCCGCGGGGACGGAACGAACACTGAAGCTTTCTTT. Protein: CASSSRGDGTNTEAFF.

V and J are TRBV6-5 and TRBJ1-1; D is unresolved. Germline V CDR1 and CDR2: MNHEY, SVGAGI. Trimming took 8 bases from V and 5 from J, leaving 15 bases between them. There are 13 residues in the CDR3. CDR3 loop: CASQGRRETEAFF. The DNA of the CDR3 is TGTGCCAGCCAAGGCAGGCGGGAGACTGAAGCTTTCTTT.

The J gene is TRBJ2-1, the V gene TRBV9; 10 nucleotides line up with TRBD2. This CDR3 is 16 amino acids long. The germline V gene encodes CDR1 SGDLS and CDR2 YYNGEE. V dropped 0 bases and J dropped 7; count of bases not matched to a gene: 7. Here the CDR3 reads CASSVAKLAGWNEQFF. CDR3 coding DNA: TGTGCCAGCAGCGTAGCTAAACTAGCGGGGTGGAATGAGCAGTTCTTC.

The chain links TRBV2 to TRBJ2-7; D is uncertain. The CDR3 extends over 10 amino acids. V lost 6 bases, J lost 7 bases, and 7 bases lay in between. Germline V CDR1 and CDR2: SNHLY, FYNNEI. The CDR3 region has the DNA TGTGCCAGCAGCTCCTTAGAGCAGTACTTC. Residues: CASSSLEQYF.

The chain combines TRBV30 with TRBJ2-5; 7 bases line up with TRBD2. Trimming cost V 3 bases and J 6 bases; bases outside gene matches: 7. The germline gives CDR1 GTSNPN, CDR2 SVGIG (reference sequence). CDR3 length: 13 amino acids. CDR3 in amino acids: CAWRESGEKTQYF. DNA of the CDR3: TGTGCCTGGAGGGAGAGCGGGGAAAAGACCCAGTACTTC.